This paragraph reports one T cell receptor beta chain. Its specificity is not known. This sample was included in a study of Tregs in tolerant kidney transplant recipients. Unstimulated regulatory T cells (CD4+CD25+CD127-), CD4+CD25- non-regulatory cells, CD4 and CD8 cells were FACS-sorted from thawed PBMCs. This table comes from immunoSEQ multiplex PCR, and its TCRdb copy is limited to in-frame clones, with some not included. The sample consists of approximately 93,000 clones, approximately 93% of them appearing once. Regarding the study as a whole: Activated donor B cell expansion appeared to reveal the most relevant donor-specific TCRbeta repertoire. This study did not directly address biological reproducibility.

Germline V gene lookup returns CDR1 LNHDA and CDR2 SQIVND (reference sequence). The CDR3 runs to 12 residues. V lost 6 bases and J lost 9, with 12 bases in between. V usage is TRBV19 and J usage is TRBJ2-1, with unresolved D. Sequencing was performed on CD4+ T cells from blood, taken before the transplant. This clonotype was sampled from a human donor who received a combined kidney and bone marrow transplant. CDR3 protein: CASSPVLGEQFF. In nucleotides, the CDR3 is TGTGCCAGTAGCCCCGTTCTAGGTGAGCAGTTCTTC.